This entry lists 7 T cell receptor beta chains sequenced from one sample in a study of identical twins. TCRdb itself ran the 5' RACE reads through MiXCR, one entry per CDR3 protein. The data hold around 670,000 distinct CDR3 sequences, with approximately 6.1% observed a single time. The sequencing input was naive T cells sorted from blood. These receptors were taken from a young man in good health.

The chain uses TRBV18 and TRBJ1-4; D perhaps matches TRBD1 (5 bases). Germline CDR1 and CDR2: KGHSH and LQKENI. The CDR3 loop spans 17 amino acids. V shed 1 base and J shed 0 bases, with 12 bases lying between them. In nucleotides, the CDR3 is TGTGCCAGCTCACCACTGGGGGTATCTGCAACTAATGAAAAACTGTTTTTT. Its protein product is CASSPLGVSATNEKLFF. Full variable domain (outside the CDR3, taken from reference TRBV18 and TRBJ1-4): NAGVMQNPRHLVRRRGQEARLRCSPMKGHSHVYWYRQLPEEGLKFMVYLQKENIIDESGMPKERFSAEFPKEGPSILRIQQVVRGDSAAYFCASSPLGVSATNEKLFFGSGTQLSVL.

This clonotype has only a few counts. The chain couples TRBV1 to TRBJ2-1. TRBV1 is a pseudogene. The CDR3 sequence is 12 residues long. The CDR3 sequence is CMLRDSHNEQFF. CDR3 sequence (DNA): TGCATGCTCCGGGACTCCCACAATGAGCAGTTCTTC.

The table lists this clonotype with a few counts. The gene calls are TRBV11-2 and TRBJ2-3; D may correspond to TRBD1 or TRBD2 (5 bases each). This CDR3 region has 13 residues. V was pared by 3 bases and J by 11 bases, with 15 bases between. Per the germline V gene, CDR1 is SGHAT and CDR2 is FQNNGV. The CDR3 sequence: CASSLNGDRGQYF. CDR3 in DNA: TGTGCCAGCAGCTTGAACGGGGACCGGGGGCAGTATTTT. Full variable domain (rest looked up from reference TRBV11-2 and TRBJ2-3): EAGVAQSPRYKIIEKRQSVAFWCNPISGHATLYWYQQILGQGPKLLIQFQNNGVVDDSQLPKDRFSAERLKGVDSTLKIQPAKLEDSAVYLCASSLNGDRGQYFGPGTRLTVL.

This clonotype occurred a few times. V gene TRBV18 combines with J gene TRBJ2-3, with D unresolved. Trimming cost V 2 bases and J 6 bases, with 9 bases left between them. The CDR3 has 13 amino acids. Per the germline V gene, CDR1 is KGHSH and CDR2 is LQKENI. The CDR3 coding sequence is TGTGCCAGCTCACCATCTTCCGCGGATACGCAGTATTTT. As protein: CASSPSSADTQYF.

The CDR3 coding sequence is TGTGCCAGCAGTGCCGTGGACAGTAACTATGGCTACACCTTC. It encodes CASSAVDSNYGYTF. The rearrangement joins TRBV2 to TRBJ1-2; tentative D call: TRBD1 (6 bases). Between the trimmed V and J ends, which lost 4 bases and 1 base, there was a span of 10 bases. This CDR3 comprises 14 residues. Germline CDR1 is SNHLY and CDR2 is FYNNEI.

In its sample, this clonotype was seen many times. V gene TRBV5-1 combines with J gene TRBJ2-5; 7 bases line up with TRBD1. This CDR3 region has 15 residues. The V segment lost 0 bases and the J segment 4 bases; nucleotides outside the gene matches: 6. In germline, CDR1 is SGHRS, CDR2 YFSETQ. DNA for the CDR3: TGCGCCAGCAGCTTGGAGGGGGCGCGAAGAGAGACCCAGTACTTC. The encoded protein is CASSLEGARRETQYF.

This chain uses TRBV12-3 or TRBV12-4 with TRBJ2-1, with D perhaps matching TRBD1 (6 bases). The V and J ends lost 6 bases and 9 bases respectively, with 12 bases between them. The CDR3 has 12 amino acids. The CDR3 coding sequence is TGTGCCAGCAGCGACCAGGGGTTTGAGCAGTTCTTC. Translated, it gives CASSDQGFEQFF.